This TCR beta chain was documented in a study of blood T cell repertoires in COVID-19. The wider study: Acute and convalescent COVID-19 samples came from the United States, Italy and Spain. From T cells, B-cell-depleted T cells, or PBMCs came the material, which was cDNA or gDNA.

Authors' data handling: Amplified reference gene primers provided the basis for estimating nucleated cell counts. TCRdb keeps only in-frame clones here, not all; method: immunoSEQ multiplex PCR. V and J calls and clone size follow that table, whereas D and trimming were derived from the DNA. The sample records 14,000 to 15,000 clones, around 86% being singletons. CDR1 and CDR2 (germline): GTSNPN, SVGIG (reference sequence). CDR3 length: 16 amino acids. Trimming shortened V by 0 bases and J by 5 bases, and 16 bases separated the two germline ends. The chain recombines TRBV30 with TRBJ1-4; D might be TRBD1 (5 bases). The receptor's source is a human donor in a cohort sampled during active COVID-19. The sequencing input was peripheral blood. Written as DNA, the CDR3 is TGTGCCTGGAGTGTGGGTGGAGGGACCTTAAATGAAAAACTGTTTTTT. Translating gives CAWSVGGGTLNEKLFF.